These 24 T cell receptor beta chains were sequenced from one sample in a study of blood T cell repertoires in COVID-19. The table came from immunoSEQ multiplex PCR; TCRdb's copy has only in-frame clones and leaves some out. This table holds about 250,000 clones, approximately 89% found once. Material: peripheral blood. These TCRs come from an older woman who had recovered from COVID-19.

DNA of the CDR3: TGTGCCAGCTCACCGGACGGGACAATGTATGGCTACACCTTC. Encoded protein: CASSPDGTMYGYTF. V gene TRBV18 combines with J gene TRBJ1-2; weak D call: TRBD1 (6 bases). Germline lookup yields CDR1 KGHSH and CDR2 LQKENI. The V end lost 3 bases, the J end lost 5 bases, and 13 bases lay between the germline ends. There are 14 residues in the CDR3.

This clone has more than one count but fewer than ten. The chain has TRBV7-9 and TRBJ1-1, with D possibly being TRBD1 (6 bases). CDR1 and CDR2 (germline): SEHNR, FQNEAQ (reference sequence). Trimming took 5 bases from V and 7 from J, leaving 17 bases between them. The CDR3 length is 14 residues. As DNA, the CDR3 is TGTGCCAGCAGCCTGGGGTGGACAGTCTTTGAAGCTTTCTTT. Its translation is CASSLGWTVFEAFF.

This rearrangement joins TRBV15 to TRBJ1-6; the match to TRBD1 covers 7 bases. Germline assignment: CDR1 LNHNV and CDR2 YYDKDF (reference sequence). V shed 3 bases, J shed 6 bases, and the junction held 14 bases outside the gene matches. This CDR3 is built from 18 residues. CDR3 DNA sequence: TGTGCCACCAGCAGGGATATAGCCACAGGGGCTATTAATTCACCCCTCCACTTT. Its protein is CATSRDIATGAINSPLHF.

The CDR3 nucleotides read TGTGCCAGCAGCCGCGCCGGGGAGGCCGGCTATGGCTACACCTTC. Its protein is CASSRAGEAGYGYTF. The chain carries TRBV28 and TRBJ1-2; D unclear. Trimming cost V 6 bases and J 4 bases, with 18 bases left between them. The CDR3 runs 15 residues. Germline lookup yields CDR1 MDHEN and CDR2 SYDVKM.

This sequence joins TRBV7-8 and TRBJ1-6; D is perhaps TRBD1 (5 bases). Trimming removed 5 bases from V and 4 bases from J, with 12 bases in between. The CDR3 is 15 residues long. Germline V gene sequence: CDR1 SGHVS, CDR2 FQNEAQ. CDR3 bases: TGTGCCAGCAGCCCCCTGGCAGGGTATAATTCACCCCTCCACTTT. As protein: CASSPLAGYNSPLHF.

V usage is TRBV18 and J usage is TRBJ2-4; 7 nucleotides align to TRBD1. The germline V gene encodes CDR1 KGHSH and CDR2 LQKENI. The junction had 6 bases not matched to a gene; V was cut back by 1 base and J by 0 bases. This CDR3 has 17 amino acids. The CDR3 here is CASSPLSDRLAKNIQYF. In DNA form, the CDR3 reads TGTGCCAGCTCACCACTTTCGGACAGGCTAGCCAAAAACATTCAGTACTTC.

The chain is built from TRBV7-8 and TRBJ2-2, with 7 bases aligning to TRBD1. The CDR3 contains 15 residues. CDR1 and CDR2 (germline): SGHVS, FQNEAQ. With V trimmed by 6 bases and J by 4 bases, 8 bases remained unmatched. CDR3 sequence: CASRYDRAGTGELFF. The DNA of the CDR3 is TGTGCCAGCAGATACGACAGGGCGGGCACCGGGGAGCTGTTTTTT.

The V and J genes are TRBV2 and TRBJ2-7; 12 bases match TRBD2. This CDR3 spans 15 amino acids. V shed 2 bases and J 6 bases; nucleotides not matched to a gene: 5. CDR1 and CDR2 from the germline V gene are SNHLY and FYNNEI. The CDR3: CASSELAGGKSEQYF. CDR3 sequence (DNA): TGTGCCAGCAGTGAACTAGCGGGGGGGAAAAGCGAGCAGTACTTC.

The CDR3 nucleotides are TGTGCCAGCAGAAGTCCTACCTACAATGAGCAGTTCTTC. Translation: CASRSPTYNEQFF. This chain connects TRBV28 to TRBJ2-1; D unresolved. The germline V gene has CDR1 MDHEN and CDR2 SYDVKM. V lost 6 bases, J lost 2 bases, and 8 bases lay in between. The CDR3 runs to 13 residues.

The CDR3 nucleotides read TGCGCCAGCAGCTTATGGTCAGATAATTCACCCCTCCACTTT. Its translation is CASSLWSDNSPLHF. This chain uses TRBV5-1 with TRBJ1-6; D not resolved. CDR1 is SGHRS and CDR2 is YFSETQ in the germline V gene. V shed 2 bases and J shed 5 bases, with 8 bases lying between them. CDR3 size: 14 residues. The variable domain in full, completed from reference TRBV5-1 and TRBJ1-6, reads KAGVTQTPRYLIKTRGQQVTLSCSPISGHRSVSWYQQTPGQGLQFLFEYFSETQRNKGNFPGRFSGRQFSNSRSEMNVSTLELGDSALYLCASSLWSDNSPLHFGNGTRLTVT.

V and J are TRBV28 and TRBJ2-5, with TRBD2 matching over 11 bases. J was trimmed by 1 base and V by 8 bases; bases with no gene match: 9. Germline V gene sequence: CDR1 MDHEN, CDR2 SYDVKM. The CDR3 totals 16 residues. Written as DNA, the CDR3 is TGTGCCAGCGGAATAGCGGGGGGGCCTCCCCAAGAGACCCAGTACTTC. Protein sequence: CASGIAGGPPQETQYF. The whole variable domain, remainder taken from reference TRBV28 and TRBJ2-5, is DVKVTQSSRYLVKRTGEKVFLECVQDMDHENMFWYRQDPGLGLRLIYFSYDVKMKEKGDIPEGYSVSREKKERFSLILESASTNQTSMYLCASGIAGGPPQETQYFGPGTRLLVL.

The genes are TRBV5-1 and TRBJ2-7; 8 nucleotides agree with TRBD2. The CDR3 extends over 14 amino acids. V dropped 3 bases and J dropped 6; count of bases not matched to a gene: 8. Germline values: CDR1 SGHRS, CDR2 YFSETQ. The DNA of the CDR3 is TGCGCCAGCAGCTCCTCCCCCGGGGGGGCCGAGCAGTACTTC. Translating it yields CASSSSPGGAEQYF.

The chain combines TRBV2 with TRBJ1-4; 8 nucleotides line up with TRBD1. Germline-derived CDR1 and CDR2 are SNHLY and FYNNEI. V shed 6 bases, J shed 7 bases, and the junction held 7 bases outside the gene matches. The CDR3 loop spans 14 amino acids. The DNA for the CDR3 is TGTGCCAGCAGACCCGGGACAGGCGGTGAAAAACTGTTTTTT. Translation gives CASRPGTGGEKLFF.

V usage is TRBV6-5 and J usage is TRBJ2-6, with D hard to call. Trimming pared 9 bases from V and 1 base from J, leaving 7 bases between. This CDR3 is built from 13 residues. The germline V gene encodes CDR1 MNHEY and CDR2 SVGAGI. CDR3 loop: CASRSSGANVLTF. CDR3 nucleotide sequence: TGTGCCAGTAGATCTTCTGGGGCCAACGTCCTGACTTTC.

This clone was picked up one time. The chain is built from TRBV29-1 and TRBJ1-2; 7 nucleotides agree with TRBD1. J gave up 9 bases and V 7 bases, and 8 bases lay outside the gene matches. The CDR3 extends over 11 amino acids. CDR1 is SQVTM, CDR2 ANQGSEA, per germline. The CDR3 bases are TGCAGCGGGGGACAGAAAGAAAGCTACACCTTC. This translates into CSGGQKESYTF.

The chain carries TRBV5-1 and TRBJ1-6; 7 nucleotides line up with TRBD1. Germline lookup yields CDR1 SGHRS and CDR2 YFSETQ. This CDR3 has 16 amino acids. Trimming cost V 0 bases and J 7 bases; bases outside gene matches: 7. In DNA form, the CDR3 reads TGCGCCAGCAGCTTGGCGGCAGGGGGTGAGAATTCACCCCTCCACTTT. It codes for CASSLAAGGENSPLHF. Full variable domain (outside the CDR3, taken from reference TRBV5-1 and TRBJ1-6): KAGVTQTPRYLIKTRGQQVTLSCSPISGHRSVSWYQQTPGQGLQFLFEYFSETQRNKGNFPGRFSGRQFSNSRSEMNVSTLELGDSALYLCASSLAAGGENSPLHFGNGTRLTVT.

This chain joins TRBV3-1 (or the pseudogene TRBV3-2) and TRBJ1-2; tentatively, D is TRBD1 (5 bases). This CDR3 is 14 amino acids long. From germline, CDR1 is LGHDT and CDR2 YNNKEL (reference sequence). V lost 2 bases to trimming and J lost 2 bases, with 9 bases between them. CDR3 residues: CASSQRRENYGYTF. As DNA, the CDR3 is TGTGCCAGCAGCCAACGCAGGGAAAACTATGGCTACACCTTC.

This clone was seen just once. The chain has TRBV7-9 and TRBJ2-1; D gene uncertain. This CDR3 spans 14 amino acids. Germline V gene sequence: CDR1 SEHNR, CDR2 FQNEAQ (reference sequence). V dropped 1 base and J dropped 9 bases, with 13 bases sitting between them. CDR3 coding DNA: TGTGCCAGCAGCTTAGTGCCCCCTCGTAGTGAGCAGTTCTTC. Residues: CASSLVPPRSEQFF.

The chain employs TRBV7-2 and TRBJ1-5, with 7 bases identical to TRBD1. V gave up 5 bases and J gave up 3 bases; unmatched junction bases: 7. This CDR3 comprises 15 residues. Germline CDR1 reads SGHTA; CDR2 reads FQGNSA. The CDR3 spells CASSLTGAPNQPQHF. DNA for the CDR3: TGTGCCAGCAGCCTTACAGGGGCGCCCAATCAGCCCCAGCATTTT. Supplemented by reference TRBV7-2 and TRBJ1-5, the full variable domain reads GAGVSQSPSNKVTEKGKDVELRCDPISGHTALYWYRQSLGQGLEFLIYFQGNSAPDKSGLPSDRFSAERTGGSVSTLTIQRTQQEDSAVYLCASSLTGAPNQPQHFGDGTRLSIL.

The chain recombines TRBV28 with TRBJ2-5; weak D call: TRBD2 (5 bases). Trimming left V 6 bases short and J 6 bases short, with 20 bases between. The length of the CDR3 is 15 residues. The V gene's germline CDR1 is MDHEN and CDR2 SYDVKM. CDR3: CASSQGSEGLKTQYF. CDR3 DNA sequence: TGTGCCAGCAGCCAAGGCTCAGAGGGATTAAAGACCCAGTACTTC.

The gene calls are TRBV7-3 and TRBJ1-1; a possible D gene is TRBD1 (5 bases). Germline V gives CDR1 SGHTA, CDR2 FQGTGA. There are 15 residues in the CDR3. Trimming stripped 5 bases from V and 1 base from J, with 14 bases between. The CDR3 is CASSVSGISNTEAFF. The CDR3 nucleotides are TGTGCCAGCAGCGTATCAGGGATTTCGAACACTGAAGCTTTCTTT.

CDR3 in DNA: TGTGCCAGTATGACGGACAGGGGGCTTAATCAGCCCCAGCATTTT. It is translated as CASMTDRGLNQPQHF. The V gene is TRBV19, the J gene TRBJ1-5; 11 bases are a match to TRBD1. The junction had 6 bases not matched to a gene; V was cut back by 7 bases and J by 4 bases. Germline-derived CDR1 and CDR2 are LNHDA and SQIVND (reference sequence). This CDR3 comprises 15 residues.

V gene TRBV10-3 combines with J gene TRBJ2-3, with 10 positions matching TRBD2. This CDR3 has 15 amino acids. The V gene's germline CDR1 is ENHRY and CDR2 SYGVKD. V gave up 7 bases and J gave up 1 base; unmatched junction bases: 5. For the CDR3, the DNA is TGTGCCATCAAGTGGGGGACTAGCGGCACAGATACGCAGTATTTT. Translated: CAIKWGTSGTDTQYF.

The chain employs TRBV30 and TRBJ1-5, with TRBD1 matching over 9 bases. The CDR3 sequence is 12 residues long. Germline CDR1 and CDR2: GTSNPN and SVGIG (reference sequence). With 7 bases clipped from V and 4 bases from J, the junction kept 2 bases outside the gene matches. This CDR3 is CASGTGNQPQHF. As DNA, the CDR3 is TGTGCCTCTGGGACAGGGAATCAGCCCCAGCATTTT.